These 22 T cell receptor beta chains originate from one sample sequenced in a study of molecular identifiers for immune sequencing clone quantification. TCRdb passed the PCR reads through MiXCR, listing each CDR3 protein once. The table has some 680,000 distinct CDR3 sequences, approximately 24% seen once; the top ten hold 0.78%. Sequenced material: naive CD8+ T cells from blood, with Jurkat cell RNA spiked in. Subset denoted: FACS-sorted CD8+CD4-CCR7+CD45RA+ naive T cells. The receptors shown here come from a human donor in good health. Some libraries in this study had Jurkat cell RNA spiked in.

J is TRBJ2-7 and V is TRBV7-9, with 8 bases aligning to TRBD2. The germline V gene has CDR1 SEHNR and CDR2 FQNEAQ (reference sequence). The CDR3 consists of 16 residues. V gave up 5 bases and J gave up 0 bases; unmatched junction bases: 9. As DNA, the CDR3 is TGTGCCAGCAGCCCCTCTAGCGGGCTCTACTCCTACGAGCAGTACTTC. Translated: CASSPSSGLYSYEQYF.

This clonotype was seen many times. This rearrangement joins TRBV7-9 to TRBJ2-3; perhaps TRBD2 as D (7 bases). The CDR3 totals 14 residues. Per the germline V gene, CDR1 is SEHNR and CDR2 is FQNEAQ (reference sequence). The V gene lost 6 bases and the J gene lost 4 bases, with 14 bases spanning the gap. For the CDR3, the DNA is TGTGCCAGCAGAGGGGGGGGCACCCCAGATACGCAGTATTTT. Protein sequence: CASRGGGTPDTQYF.

Of note for this clonotype: In this CDR3 the conserved last residue, phenylalanine or tryptophan, is missing, so a read error is likely. This chain joins TRBV7-9 and TRBJ1-1; D is undetermined. The CDR3 covers 15 residues. Looked up from germline, CDR1 is SEHNR and CDR2 is FQNEAQ (reference sequence). Trimming left V 1 base short and J 1 base short, with 10 bases between. The CDR3 sequence: CASSLVSGRNTEAFY. The CDR3 region has the DNA TGTGCCAGCAGCTTAGTCAGCGGACGGAACACTGAAGCTTTCTAT.

V and J are TRBV19 and TRBJ1-6; TRBD1 agrees at 10 bases. The V gene's germline CDR1 is LNHDA and CDR2 SQIVND (reference sequence). There are 15 residues in the CDR3. V lost 5 bases, J lost 5 bases, and 3 bases stayed unmatched. As DNA, the CDR3 is TGTGCCAGTAGTCTCGGGACAGGGGATAATTCACCCCTCCACTTT. It encodes CASSLGTGDNSPLHF.

The chain carries TRBV11-2 and TRBJ1-1, with D hard to call. The CDR3 sequence is 15 residues long. V was clipped by 1 base and J by 6 bases, with 15 bases between them. Germline V gene lookup returns CDR1 SGHAT and CDR2 FQNNGV. CDR3 sequence (DNA): TGTGCCAGCAGCTTAGGTCGGAGGCCCCTCTCTGAAGCTTTCTTT. It is translated as CASSLGRRPLSEAFF.

This clonotype was counted a few times. The chain recombines TRBV4-3 with TRBJ2-3; TRBD1 matches 8 bases. J lost 6 bases, V lost 0 bases, and 11 bases had no gene match. This CDR3 comprises 17 residues. The germline V gene encodes CDR1 LGHNA and CDR2 YSLEER. CDR3 loop: CASSQDRTGPRRDTQYF. Here the CDR3 DNA reads TGCGCCAGCAGCCAAGACCGGACAGGGCCCCGGAGGGATACGCAGTATTTT.

Remarks on this clonotype: Given a much more abundant clone one base away, this may be a read error. The chain is built from TRBV28 and TRBJ1-5; TRBD1 is a possible D gene (5 bases). The CDR3 has 15 residues. Germline V gene sequence: CDR1 MDHEN, CDR2 SYDVKM. This CDR3 reads CAGSLGQAGIQPQHF. DNA of the CDR3: TGTGCCGGCAGTTTGGGGCAGGCTGGGATTCAGCCCCAGCATTTT.

The sample holds a few counts of this clonotype. The CDR3 DNA is TGTGCCAGCAGTTACACGACCTCAGATACGCAGTATTTT. Its translation is CASSYTTSDTQYF. The chain is built from TRBV6-5 and TRBJ2-3; no reliable D call. Germline V gene sequence: CDR1 MNHEY, CDR2 SVGAGI. The CDR3 totals 13 residues. Trimming shortened V by 2 bases and J by 4 bases, and 7 bases separated the two germline ends.

A note on this clonotype: A much bigger clone sits one base away, suggesting this may be a read error. The CDR3, as DNA: TGTGCCAGCAAAGACCTGAGGGATGCGCAGTATTTT. It codes for CASKDLRDAQYF. The chain couples TRBV7-9 to TRBJ2-3; a possible D gene is TRBD2 (5 bases). Trimming cost V 7 bases and J 10 bases, with 15 bases left between them. In germline, CDR1 is SEHNR, CDR2 FQNEAQ (reference sequence). The CDR3 covers 12 residues.

The chain carries TRBV7-9 and TRBJ2-2; TRBD1 matches 9 bases. The germline CDR1 and CDR2 sequences are SEHNR and FQNEAQ (reference sequence). Losses at the gene ends were 8 bases for V and 3 bases for J; bases not matched to a gene: 13. The CDR3 has 17 amino acids. The CDR3 spells CASPLWTWTGDTGELFF. The CDR3 DNA reads TGTGCCAGCCCCCTCTGGACCTGGACAGGGGACACCGGGGAGCTGTTTTTT.

With respect to this clonotype: At one end, the junction sequence differs from germline, possibly due to a read error. The chain uses TRBV30 and TRBJ2-3; D might be TRBD1 (6 bases). The CDR3 loop spans 16 amino acids. Germline CDR1 reads GTSNPN; CDR2 reads SVGIG (reference sequence). The CDR3 nucleotides are TGTGCCTGGAGTTATAAACAGGGATTAGTTGGAGATCCGCAGTATTTT. It translates to CAWSYKQGLVGDPQYF.

As regards this clonotype: A much bigger clone sits one base away, suggesting this may be a read error. The chain combines TRBV29-1 with TRBJ2-7, with a possible D match to TRBD2 (5 bases). Per the germline V gene, CDR1 is SQVTM and CDR2 is ANQGSEA. This CDR3 is built from 13 residues. The ends were cut back, 8 bases at V and 2 bases at J, with 16 bases in the middle. The CDR3: CSIITSSTYEQYF. In DNA, the CDR3 is TGCAGCATTATAACTAGTTCTACCTACGAGCAGTACTTC.

The J gene is TRBJ2-7, the V gene TRBV2; D is uncertain. Trimming stripped 4 bases from V and 2 bases from J, with 9 bases between. This CDR3 contains 13 residues. The germline V gene encodes CDR1 SNHLY and CDR2 FYNNEI. The CDR3 reads CASSGQWTYEQYF. The CDR3 coding sequence is TGTGCCAGCAGTGGTCAGTGGACCTACGAGCAGTACTTC.

This clonotype was counted at least ten times. The genes are TRBV6-6 and TRBJ2-4; D gene unclear. The CDR3 is made up of 15 amino acids. V lost 5 bases and J lost 5, with 16 bases in between. Germline-derived CDR1 and CDR2 are MNHNY and SVGAGI (reference sequence). The CDR3 bases are TGTGCCAGCAGTAACAAACAGAATTTCCAAAACATTCAGTACTTC. Translated, it gives CASSNKQNFQNIQYF.

Many counts were recorded for this clonotype. V is TRBV27 and J is TRBJ1-5, with no clear D. The V end was cut by 3 bases, the J end by 0 bases, with 6 bases between. Germline assignment: CDR1 MNHEY and CDR2 SMNVEV (reference sequence). The CDR3 is made up of 14 amino acids. CDR3 nucleotides: TGTGCCAGCAGTTTCGGTGTTAGCAATCAGCCCCAGCATTTT. Protein product: CASSFGVSNQPQHF.

To note about this clonotype: This may stem from a read error, because a much larger clone lies one nucleotide away. J is TRBJ1-1 and V is TRBV10-3; D gene ambiguous. V lost 2 bases, J lost 6 bases, and 4 bases lay in between. The CDR3 spans 11 residues. Germline V CDR1 and CDR2: ENHRY, SYGVKD. As DNA, the CDR3 is TGTGCCATCAGTGAGAGTGCTGAAGCTTTCTTT. Translated: CAISESAEAFF.

At least ten counts were recorded for this clonotype. The CDR3 region is CASSIERDSEAYEQYF. CDR3 bases: TGTGCCAGTAGTATAGAAAGGGACAGCGAAGCCTACGAGCAGTACTTC. The V and J genes are TRBV19 and TRBJ2-7, with 7 nucleotides matching TRBD1. Per the germline V gene, CDR1 is LNHDA and CDR2 is SQIVND (reference sequence). The CDR3 has 16 residues. V was clipped by 0 bases and J by 2 bases; unmatched bases: 7. Together with reference TRBV19 and TRBJ2-7, the CDR3 gives the full variable domain: DGGITQSPKYLFRKEGQNVTLSCEQNLNHDAMYWYRQDPGQGLRLIYYSQIVNDFQKGDIAEGYSVSREKKESFPLTVTSAQKNPTAFYLCASSIERDSEAYEQYFGPGTRLTVT.

This clonotype was seen ten or more times. The chain combines TRBV7-2 with TRBJ2-3; D is unresolved. The V end lost 8 bases, the J end lost 6 bases, and 12 bases lay between the germline ends. This CDR3 is 12 amino acids long. CDR1 is SGHTA and CDR2 is FQGNSA in the germline V gene. The CDR3 protein is CASYWGTDTQYF. In nucleotides, the CDR3 is TGTGCCAGCTATTGGGGAACCGATACGCAGTATTTT.

Many counts were recorded for this clonotype. The rearrangement uses TRBV20-1 and TRBJ2-3; D gene unclear. CDR1 DFQATT and CDR2 SNEGSKA come from the germline V gene (reference sequence). The CDR3 consists of 11 residues. The ends were cut back, 3 bases at V and 5 bases at J, with 6 bases in the middle. CDR3 residues: CSARVLDTQYF. CDR3 nucleotide sequence: TGCAGTGCTAGGGTTTTAGATACGCAGTATTTT.

This chain uses TRBV19 with TRBJ2-7; 10 bases are a match to TRBD1. Per germline, CDR1 LNHDA and CDR2 SQIVND (reference sequence). The CDR3 covers 13 residues. The junction had 2 bases not matched to a gene; V was cut back by 3 bases and J by 6 bases. The CDR3 DNA follows: TGTGCCAGTAGTATTGGACAGGGGGTCGAGCAGTACTTC. Translated, it gives CASSIGQGVEQYF.

This clonotype was counted a few times. This rearrangement joins TRBV12-3 or TRBV12-4 to TRBJ1-5; 7 bases align to TRBD1. This CDR3 has 15 amino acids. The V segment lost 0 bases and the J segment 8 bases; nucleotides outside the gene matches: 7. DNA of the CDR3: TGTGCCAGCAGTTTAGCGCGGGGAGGGGGCGAGCCCCAGCATTTT. Translating gives CASSLARGGGEPQHF.

The V and J genes are TRBV6-2 or TRBV6-3 and TRBJ2-7, with D possibly called TRBD1 or TRBD2 (5 bases each). Trimming removed 7 bases at V and 3 bases at J, with 13 bases between. This CDR3 region has 13 residues. The germline V gene has CDR1 MNHEY and CDR2 SVGEGT. This chain's CDR3 is CASTYGDGYEQYF. The CDR3 DNA reads TGTGCCAGCACCTACGGGGACGGCTACGAGCAGTACTTC.